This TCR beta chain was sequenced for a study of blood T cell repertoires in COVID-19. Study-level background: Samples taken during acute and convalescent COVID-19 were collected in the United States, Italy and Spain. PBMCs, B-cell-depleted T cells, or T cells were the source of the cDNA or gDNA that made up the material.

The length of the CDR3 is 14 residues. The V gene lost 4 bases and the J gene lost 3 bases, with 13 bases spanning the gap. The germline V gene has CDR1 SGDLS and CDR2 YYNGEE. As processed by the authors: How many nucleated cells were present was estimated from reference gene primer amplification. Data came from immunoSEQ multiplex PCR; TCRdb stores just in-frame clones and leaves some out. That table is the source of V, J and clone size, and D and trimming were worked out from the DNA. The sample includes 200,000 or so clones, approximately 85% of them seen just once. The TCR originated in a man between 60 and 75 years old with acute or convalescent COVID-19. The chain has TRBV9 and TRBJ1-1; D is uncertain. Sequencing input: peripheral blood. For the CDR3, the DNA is TGTGCCAGCAGCCTAGGGTCCGGTTACACTGAAGCTTTCTTT. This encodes CASSLGSGYTEAFF.